This T cell receptor beta chain was profiled in a study of blood T cell repertoires in COVID-19. Study information: Sources were T cells, B-cell-depleted T cells, or PBMCs; the material itself was cDNA or gDNA.

The repertoire was sequenced with immunoSEQ multiplex PCR; TCRdb's copy has only in-frame clones and lacks some. The table includes around 170,000 clones, around 80% detected once. V was trimmed by 3 bases and J by 2 bases, leaving 8 bases between them. The CDR3 length is 13 residues. Germline V gives CDR1 LGHDT, CDR2 YNNKEL (reference sequence). The material sequenced was PBMCs or T cells enriched from blood (not recorded which). The rearrangement joins TRBV3-1 (or the pseudogene TRBV3-2) to TRBJ2-7; tentative D call: TRBD2 (6 bases). This sequence originates from a man aged 55 to 70 who had been exposed to COVID-19. The CDR3 sequence is CASSQAGPYEQYF. CDR3 coding DNA: TGTGCCAGCAGCCAGGCGGGGCCCTACGAGCAGTACTTC.